The 28 T cell receptor beta chains below were found in one sample sequenced in a study of OX40 agonist ivuxolimab in advanced cancers. Using immunoSEQ multiplex PCR, the repertoire was profiled, and TCRdb retains in-frame clones only, with some absent. The sample carries approximately 100,000 clones, approximately 90% recorded once. The starting material was CD4+ or CD8+ T cells sorted from blood, obtained in a trial of the OX40 agonist ivuxolimab. The receptors stem from an adult with an advanced solid tumor such as melanoma, head and neck, liver or kidney cancer.

This clone has just one count. The V call is TRBV27, the J call TRBJ1-2; 9 bases are shared with TRBD1. Per the germline V gene, CDR1 is MNHEY and CDR2 is SMNVEV (reference sequence). The ends lost 7 bases at V and 2 bases at J; junction bases unmatched: 8. The length of the CDR3 is 15 residues. The CDR3 DNA reads TGTGCCAGCAAACTAACCGGGACAGGGAACTATGGCTACACCTTC. Protein product: CASKLTGTGNYGYTF.

V is TRBV5-1 and J is TRBJ2-7; the match to TRBD1 covers 10 bases. Germline V lookup: CDR1 SGHRS, CDR2 YFSETQ. This CDR3 comprises 13 residues. The V and J ends lost 9 bases and 3 bases, in that order; junction bases with no gene match: 6. The CDR3 spells CATRQGAGYEQYF. DNA for the CDR3: TGCGCCACCAGACAGGGGGCGGGCTACGAGCAGTACTTC.

This sequence joins TRBV2 and TRBJ2-3, with D unclear. The CDR3 spans 10 residues. The germline gives CDR1 SNHLY, CDR2 FYNNEI. The V end lost 4 bases, the J end lost 8 bases, and 4 bases lay between the germline ends. CDR3 nucleotides: TGTGCCAGCAGTGGTGGTACGCAGTATTTT. It is translated as CASSGGTQYF.

The chain uses TRBV6-5 and TRBJ1-2; D might be TRBD1 (5 bases). Germline V gene lookup returns CDR1 MNHEY and CDR2 SVGAGI. The CDR3 is made up of 13 amino acids. Trimming pared 10 bases from V and 0 bases from J, leaving 12 bases between. CDR3 sequence reads: CATRRGTNYGYTF. The CDR3 DNA reads TGTGCCACCCGGAGGGGAACTAACTATGGCTACACCTTC.

V is TRBV30 and J is TRBJ2-5; D is unclear. The V end was cut by 3 bases, the J end by 0 bases, with 14 bases between. The germline V gene has CDR1 GTSNPN and CDR2 SVGIG (reference sequence). CDR3 length: 15 amino acids. The CDR3 region is CAWRSGSRYQETQYF. Written as DNA, the CDR3 is TGTGCCTGGAGAAGTGGTAGCCGGTACCAAGAGACCCAGTACTTC. Full variable domain (outside the CDR3, taken from reference TRBV30 and TRBJ2-5): SQTIHQWPATLVQPVGSPLSLECTVEGTSNPNLYWYRQAAGRGLQLLFYSVGIGQISSEVPQNLSASRPQDRQFILSSKKLLLSDSGFYLCAWRSGSRYQETQYFGPGTRLLVL.

The chain has TRBV18 and TRBJ2-6; D may be TRBD1 (6 bases). Germline loops: CDR1 KGHSH, CDR2 LQKENI. Trimming shortened V by 2 bases and J by 2 bases, and 13 bases separated the two germline ends. The CDR3 spans 17 residues. The CDR3 DNA is TGTGCCAGCTCACCATACGATCCAGGGGCTGGGGCCAACGTCCTGACTTTC. This encodes CASSPYDPGAGANVLTF.

There are a few counts of this clone. CDR3 amino acids: CASSFSGGDSYEQYF. In DNA, the CDR3 is TGTGCCAGCAGCTTTAGCGGGGGGGACTCCTACGAGCAGTACTTC. The chain recombines TRBV11-1 with TRBJ2-7; TRBD2 matches 11 bases. With V trimmed by 3 bases and J by 0 bases, 1 base remained unmatched. The germline gives CDR1 SGHAT, CDR2 FQDESV (reference sequence). CDR3 size: 15 residues.

The chain combines TRBV2 with TRBJ1-1; D gene ambiguous. The CDR3 runs to 10 residues. V was clipped by 11 bases and J by 11 bases, with 15 bases between them. CDR1 SNHLY and CDR2 FYNNEI come from the germline V gene. CDR3 sequence reads: CALPVGRAFF. The CDR3 nucleotides are TGTGCCCTACCGGTGGGTAGGGCTTTCTTT.

A note on this clone: Mismatch with germline at one junction end may stem from a read error. V and J are TRBV2 and TRBJ2-2; 8 bases fit TRBD1. The CDR3 sequence is 14 residues long. Germline loops: CDR1 SNHLY, CDR2 FYNNEI. This CDR3 is CASNRDRNAGELFF. The CDR3 DNA sequence: TGTGCCAGCAACCGGGACAGGAACGCCGGGGAGCTGTTTTTT.

CDR3 DNA sequence: TGTGCCAGCAGCCCCACGCCGGGGCCCTACAATGAGCAGTTCTTC. Translating it yields CASSPTPGPYNEQFF. The V and J genes are TRBV9 and TRBJ2-1, with D perhaps being TRBD1 or TRBD2 (5 bases each). Germline CDR1 reads SGDLS; CDR2 reads YYNGEE. V lost 4 bases to trimming and J lost 2 bases, with 13 bases between them. The CDR3 contains 15 residues.

The chain links TRBV7-2 to TRBJ1-3; 9 nucleotides align to TRBD1. The J segment lost 2 bases and the V segment lost 5 bases, leaving 13 bases of the junction unmatched. The CDR3 totals 18 residues. Germline V gene data show CDR1 as SGHTA and CDR2 as FQGNSA. DNA of the CDR3: TGTGCCAGCAGCCCCCGGGACAGGGTTTTCCTGGCTGGAAACACCATATATTTT. Its translation: CASSPRDRVFLAGNTIYF.

The rearrangement joins TRBV7-2 to TRBJ2-1; D call uncertain. The CDR3 contains 14 residues. Germline lookup yields CDR1 SGHTA and CDR2 FQGNSA. Trimming removed 5 bases at V and 8 bases at J, with 16 bases between. CDR3 protein: CASSPSRAGHEQFF. CDR3 sequence (DNA): TGTGCCAGCAGCCCATCTCGGGCCGGTCATGAGCAGTTCTTC. Complete variable domain (other parts from reference TRBV7-2 and TRBJ2-1): GAGVSQSPSNKVTEKGKDVELRCDPISGHTALYWYRQSLGQGLEFLIYFQGNSAPDKSGLPSDRFSAERTGGSVSTLTIQRTQQEDSAVYLCASSPSRAGHEQFFGPGTRLTVL.

The CDR3 protein is CASRWLSTDTQYF. CDR3 DNA: TGCGCCAGCAGGTGGTTGAGTACCGATACGCAGTATTTT. J is TRBJ2-3 and V is TRBV5-1; D uncertain. V gave up 5 bases and J gave up 6 bases, with 13 bases separating them. The germline gives CDR1 SGHRS, CDR2 YFSETQ. The CDR3 is 13 amino acids. Full variable domain (outside the CDR3, taken from reference TRBV5-1 and TRBJ2-3): KAGVTQTPRYLIKTRGQQVTLSCSPISGHRSVSWYQQTPGQGLQFLFEYFSETQRNKGNFPGRFSGRQFSNSRSEMNVSTLELGDSALYLCASRWLSTDTQYFGPGTRLTVL.

This clone came up a few times. The chain recombines TRBV6-1 with TRBJ2-7, with TRBD2 matching over 7 bases. Germline CDR1 is MNHNS and CDR2 is SASEGT. J gave up 5 bases and V 2 bases, and 12 bases lay outside the gene matches. CDR3 size: 16 residues. The CDR3 bases are TGTGCCAGCAGTGAAATCCTCATAGGGACTAAAAACGAGCAGTACTTC. Translation: CASSEILIGTKNEQYF.

This sequence joins TRBV30 and TRBJ2-5, with TRBD2 matching over 13 bases. Germline CDR1 reads GTSNPN; CDR2 reads SVGIG (reference sequence). After removal of 3 bases from V and 4 bases from J, the junction contained 8 bases not matched to a gene. This CDR3 is built from 16 residues. The DNA for the CDR3 is TGTGCCTGGAGCCCCGGACTAGCGGGAGTTGGAGAGACCCAGTACTTC. Encoded protein: CAWSPGLAGVGETQYF.

The V gene is TRBV5-1, the J gene TRBJ2-7; 7 bases agree with TRBD2. This CDR3 has 15 residues. Germline CDR1 is SGHRS and CDR2 is YFSETQ. V shed 0 bases, J shed 3 bases, and the junction held 6 bases outside the gene matches. CDR3 nucleotide sequence: TGCGCCAGCAGCTTGGAAGCGGGGCTTAACTACGAGCAGTACTTC. It specifies CASSLEAGLNYEQYF.

The CDR3 sequence: CSAHSAGYSGNTIYF. The CDR3 DNA follows: TGCAGCGCCCACAGTGCAGGCTACTCTGGAAACACCATATATTTT. The chain joins TRBV29-1 to TRBJ1-3; D is undetermined. Per germline, CDR1 SQVTM and CDR2 ANQGSEA. Deletions cut 7 bases from V and 0 bases from J, with 16 bases between. The CDR3 has 15 amino acids.

The sample holds one count of this clone. The chain has TRBV7-3 and TRBJ2-1; 7 positions match TRBD1. Trimming took 3 bases from V and 3 from J; bases not matched to a gene: 8. The CDR3 consists of 16 residues. Germline CDR1 is SGHTA and CDR2 is FQGTGA. CDR3 sequence: CASSLNRGLSYNEQFF. CDR3 sequence (DNA): TGTGCCAGCAGCTTGAACAGGGGCCTCAGCTACAATGAGCAGTTCTTC.

The chain employs TRBV10-2 and TRBJ2-3; 9 positions match TRBD2. The length of the CDR3 is 14 residues. V lost 9 bases, J lost 6 bases, and 10 bases stayed unmatched. Germline CDR1 reads WSHSY; CDR2 reads SAAADI. The CDR3 is CASRSGGAHDTQYF. In DNA form, the CDR3 reads TGCGCCAGTCGTAGCGGGGGTGCCCACGATACGCAGTATTTT.

The chain links TRBV19 to TRBJ2-3; D perhaps matches TRBD1 (8 bases). Germline V CDR1 and CDR2: LNHDA, SQIVND (reference sequence). The ends were cut back, 5 bases at V and 7 bases at J, with 22 bases in the middle. The CDR3 runs 16 residues. This CDR3 is CASSPAGTGGSHTQYF. CDR3 nucleotide sequence: TGTGCCAGTAGTCCAGCGGGGACAGGAGGATCTCATACGCAGTATTTT.

V is TRBV7-9 and J is TRBJ2-3; no definite D call. The V end lost 2 bases, the J end lost 0 bases, and 6 bases lay between the germline ends. The CDR3 has 14 amino acids. Germline-derived CDR1 and CDR2 are SEHNR and FQNEAQ (reference sequence). The DNA of the CDR3 is TGTGCCAGCAGCTTAACTATCAGCACAGATACGCAGTATTTT. As protein: CASSLTISTDTQYF. The full variable domain, rest sourced from reference TRBV7-9 and TRBJ2-3, is DTGVSQNPRHKITKRGQNVTFRCDPISEHNRLYWYRQTLGQGPEFLTYFQNEAQLEKSRLLSDRFSAERPKGSFSTLEIQRTEQGDSAMYLCASSLTISTDTQYFGPGTRLTVL.

This chain uses TRBV11-3 with TRBJ2-2; 8 nucleotides match TRBD2. This CDR3 has 15 amino acids. J was trimmed by 1 base and V by 5 bases; bases with no gene match: 3. Germline V gene sequence: CDR1 SGHNT, CDR2 YENEEA. This CDR3 is CASSPSGGNTGELFF. The CDR3, as DNA: TGTGCCAGCAGCCCAAGCGGGGGGAACACCGGGGAGCTGTTTTTT.

The CDR3 DNA sequence: TGTGCCAGCAGCTCAAGGTTGACAGAAAACTATGGCTACACCTTC. Translated: CASSSRLTENYGYTF. The chain employs TRBV6-5 and TRBJ1-2; perhaps TRBD1 as D (5 bases). V was cut by 6 bases and J by 2 bases, with 16 bases left in between. Germline assignment: CDR1 MNHEY and CDR2 SVGAGI. The CDR3 spans 15 residues.

CDR3 bases: TGTGCCAGCAGCAGTGGACAGGGGCGCGTGACCCAGTACTTC. This codes for CASSSGQGRVTQYF. The chain has TRBV5-7 and TRBJ2-5; 9 nucleotides align to TRBD1. TRBV5-7 is marked as an open reading frame, function uncertain. CDR3 size: 14 residues. V shed 4 bases, J shed 7 bases, and the junction held 8 bases outside the gene matches.

V gene TRBV11-2 combines with J gene TRBJ1-4; 9 positions match TRBD1. With 5 bases clipped from V and 8 bases from J, the junction kept 6 bases outside the gene matches. This CDR3 spans 14 amino acids. Germline V CDR1 and CDR2: SGHAT, FQNNGV. The CDR3 sequence: CASSPGQGDEKLFF. In DNA form, the CDR3 reads TGTGCCAGCAGCCCGGGACAGGGTGACGAAAAACTGTTTTTT.

J is TRBJ2-3 and V is TRBV6-5; D possibly corresponds to TRBD1 (5 bases). Trimming left V 0 bases short and J 3 bases short, with 7 bases between. The germline CDR1 and CDR2 sequences are MNHEY and SVGAGI. The CDR3 has 14 residues. CDR3 nucleotide sequence: TGTGCCAGCAGTTACTCGCAGGGAACAGATACGCAGTATTTT. Translation gives CASSYSQGTDTQYF.

This clone has a handful of counts. This sample includes further DNA sequences coding for the same CDR3. The chain uses TRBV5-1 and TRBJ2-7; TRBD2 might be the D (7 bases). The CDR3 extends over 15 amino acids. Deletions cut 0 bases from V and 1 base from J, with 11 bases between. The germline V gene has CDR1 SGHRS and CDR2 YFSETQ. The CDR3 reads CASSLVAGASYEQYF. The CDR3 DNA is TGCGCCAGCAGCTTGGTTGCGGGGGCTTCCTACGAGCAGTACTTC.

The V and J genes are TRBV29-1 and TRBJ2-3; D may match TRBD1 or TRBD2 (5 bases each). The CDR3 has 14 amino acids. CDR1 is SQVTM and CDR2 is ANQGSEA in the germline V gene. V gave up 4 bases and J gave up 0 bases, with 11 bases separating them. Here the CDR3 reads CSVVRGASTDTQYF. DNA of the CDR3: TGCAGCGTTGTGAGGGGCGCGAGCACAGATACGCAGTATTTT.